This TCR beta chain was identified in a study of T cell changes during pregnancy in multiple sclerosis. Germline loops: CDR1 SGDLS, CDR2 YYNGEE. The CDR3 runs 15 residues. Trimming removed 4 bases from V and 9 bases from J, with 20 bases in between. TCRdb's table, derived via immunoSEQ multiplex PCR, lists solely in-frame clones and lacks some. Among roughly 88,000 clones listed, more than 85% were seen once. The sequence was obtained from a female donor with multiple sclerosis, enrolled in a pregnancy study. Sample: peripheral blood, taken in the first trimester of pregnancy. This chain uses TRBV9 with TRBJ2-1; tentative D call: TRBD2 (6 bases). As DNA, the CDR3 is TGTGCCAGCAGCCCCGACGGAGGGCCCTCGAGTGAGCAGTTCTTC. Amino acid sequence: CASSPDGGPSSEQFF.